This T cell receptor (beta chain) was captured by sequencing in a study of blood T cell repertoires in COVID-19. CDR1 and CDR2 (germline): KGHSH, LQKENI. The trim removed 4 bases at V and 6 bases at J, leaving 7 bases unmatched. The CDR3 extends over 14 amino acids. Cohorts were assigned according to the clinical history that participants reported. Donors in Cohort 3 counted as recovered after two negative PCRs, clearance, or symptom resolution. TCRdb's copy holds only in-frame clones and misses some; the assay was immunoSEQ multiplex PCR. The sample contains roughly 150,000 clones, 80% to 90% of which appear only once.

This clonotype was obtained from a woman aged 50 to 60 who had recovered from COVID-19. V and J are TRBV18 and TRBJ2-3, with 7 bases fitting TRBD1. Sequencing was performed on PBMCs or T cells enriched from blood (not recorded which). The CDR3 DNA reads TGTGCCAGCTCACGAGGGACAGCGGTGGATACGCAGTATTTT. Translation: CASSRGTAVDTQYF. Supplemented by reference TRBV18 and TRBJ2-3, the full variable domain reads NAGVMQNPRHLVRRRGQEARLRCSPMKGHSHVYWYRQLPEEGLKFMVYLQKENIIDESGMPKERFSAEFPKEGPSILRIQQVVRGDSAAYFCASSRGTAVDTQYFGPGTRLTVL.